A selection of T cell receptor beta chains follows, all from one sample in a study of cytomegalovirus exposure and HLA in healthy donors. Sequencing used immunoSEQ multiplex PCR; TCRdb keeps in-frame clones, though not all of them. The sample has more than 95,000 clones, approximately 94% seen once; the top ten hold roughly 1.2%. Sequencing used PBMCs. The receptor source for this set is a woman aged 18 to 35 in good health and CMV-seronegative. Each CDR3 is given with its conserved first and last residue. The D gene is left open where the match is weak. Not all rows give a size; the values are once, few, many and, for expanded clones, a class.

TRBD1	TRBV18	TRBJ1-5	.	TGTGCCAGCTCAGGGGACAGGGGGTGGCCCCAGCATTTT	CASSGDRGWPQHF
TRBD1	TRBV10-3	TRBJ2-2	few	TGTGCCATCAGTGGCTTTGGGACAGCTGGCACCGGGGAGCTGTTTTTT	CAISGFGTAGTGELFF
.	TRBV2	TRBJ2-3	many	TGTGCCAGTTCAGGGTCAGATCCCCAAACTAGCACAGATACGCAGTATTTT	CASSGSDPQTSTDTQYF
TRBD2	TRBV5-1	TRBJ2-5	.	TGCGCCAGCAGCGTGACTAGCGGGAGGTTACAAGAGACCCAGTACTTC	CASSVTSGRLQETQYF
.	TRBV9	TRBJ2-1	many	TGTGCCAGCAGCGTACGAACAGGTTTAATGGTTAATGAGCAGTTCTTC	CASSVRTGLMVNEQFF
.	TRBV28	TRBJ2-7	.	TGTGCCAGCAGGACAAGTGTCCCCTACGAGCAGTACTTC	CASRTSVPYEQYF
TRBD1	TRBV5-6	TRBJ2-5	once	TGTGCCAGCAGCGCGCCCACGACAGGGTTAACAGAGACCCAGTACTTC	CASSAPTTGLTETQYF
TRBD2	TRBV6-1	TRBJ2-4	.	TGTGCCAGTGGGGCGGGGGAGCTAAACATTCAGTACTTC	CASGAGELNIQYF
TRBD2	TRBV28	TRBJ2-7	.	TGTGCCAGCAGTTTTCCCCCCGGGACTAGCGGGAGTAAGGCCTACGAGCAGTACTTC	CASSFPPGTSGSKAYEQYF
TRBD1	TRBV19	TRBJ1-2	.	TGTGCCAGCCGAACAGGGGGATCCTATGGCTACACCTTC	CASRTGGSYGYTF
TRBD1	TRBV14	TRBJ2-7	.	TGTGCCAGCAGCCCGATTTCGACAGGGACCTACGAGCAGTACTTC	CASSPISTGTYEQYF
TRBD1	TRBV6-5	TRBJ2-5	few	TGTGCCAGCGGAAGACAGGGAGAAGAGACCCAGTACTTC	CASGRQGEETQYF
.	TRBV19	TRBJ2-7	.	TGTGCCAGTCGTTGGGACACACTCTCCTACGAGCAGTACTTC	CASRWDTLSYEQYF
.	TRBV5-5	TRBJ1-1	.	TGTGCCAGCAGCTCGCACACGAACACTGAAGCTTTCTTT	CASSSHTNTEAFF
.	TRBV5-4	TRBJ2-5	.	TGTGCCAGCAGCCAGGACTTTGGAGAGACCCAGTACTTC	CASSQDFGETQYF
.	TRBV30	TRBJ1-4	.	TGTGCCTGGAGTGACAGGGCGGTTGGGGAAAAACTGTTTTTT	CAWSDRAVGEKLFF
TRBD1	TRBV30	TRBJ2-7	once	TGTGCCTGGGGCGGACAGGGAGCCTACGAGCAGTACTTC	CAWGGQGAYEQYF
TRBD1	TRBV28	TRBJ1-3	once	TGTGCCAGCAGCCCAGACAGGGGCTCTGGAAACACCATATATTTT	CASSPDRGSGNTIYF
.	TRBV27	TRBJ2-5	.	TGTGCCAGCAGTTGGGCCAATGGCAGGGGTAAAGGAGAGACCCAGTACTTC	CASSWANGRGKGETQYF
.	TRBV9	TRBJ2-7	.	TGTGCCAGCAGCGTGAATGATAATGGGGCGAGCCGCGAGCAGTACTTC	CASSVNDNGASREQYF
TRBD1	TRBV28	TRBJ1-3	once	TGTGCCAGCAGTTCCCCGGGACAGGGGTTGGGAAACACCATATATTTT	CASSSPGQGLGNTIYF
.	TRBV6-1	TRBJ2-5	.	TGTGCCAGCAGTCAGGGAACCCGAGAGACCCAGTACTTC	CASSQGTRETQYF
.	TRBV7-3	TRBJ2-3	.	TGTGCCAGCAGCTTACTGGCTCAGACAGATACGCAGTATTTT	CASSLLAQTDTQYF
.	TRBV11-2	TRBJ2-2	.	TGTGCCAGCAGCATGCTCCGGGACAAAGGCACCGGGGAGCTGTTTTTT	CASSMLRDKGTGELFF
.	TRBV5-8	TRBJ2-1	once	TGTGCCAGCAGCCGTCTTGAGAGAGATGAGCAGTTCTTC	CASSRLERDEQFF
.	TRBV5-6	TRBJ2-3	.	TGTGCCAGCAGCCATACGTACGGGGGGCATGATACGCAGTATTTT	CASSHTYGGHDTQYF
.	TRBV30	TRBJ1-2	.	TGTGCCTGGAGTGGTTTGGCTTATGGCTACACCTTC	CAWSGLAYGYTF
.	TRBV2	TRBJ2-3	.	TGTGCCAGCGCCCCCCCCACCCGGGCAGATACGCAGTATTTT	CASAPPTRADTQYF
.	TRBV6-5	TRBJ1-1	.	TGTGCCAGCAGTTACGGGCAGAACACTGAAGCTTTCTTT	CASSYGQNTEAFF
.	TRBV11-1	TRBJ2-3	.	TGTGCCAGCAGCTTCCCGCAGACTAGCACAGATACGCAGTATTTT	CASSFPQTSTDTQYF
TRBD1	TRBV18	TRBJ2-5	.	TGTGCCAGCTCACCACAGGGGGCGAAAGAGACCCAGTACTTC	CASSPQGAKETQYF